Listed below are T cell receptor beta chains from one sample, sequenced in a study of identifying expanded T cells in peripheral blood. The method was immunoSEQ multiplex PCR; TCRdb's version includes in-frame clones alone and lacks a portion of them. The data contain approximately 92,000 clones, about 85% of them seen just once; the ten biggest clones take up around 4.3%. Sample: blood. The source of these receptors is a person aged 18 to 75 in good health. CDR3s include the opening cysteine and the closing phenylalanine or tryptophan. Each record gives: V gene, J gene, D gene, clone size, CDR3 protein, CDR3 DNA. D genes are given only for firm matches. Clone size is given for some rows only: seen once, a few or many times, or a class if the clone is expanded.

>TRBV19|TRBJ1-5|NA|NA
CASSPLWTNNGNQPQHF
TGTGCCAGTAGTCCCCTATGGACAAACAATGGCAATCAGCCCCAGCATTTT
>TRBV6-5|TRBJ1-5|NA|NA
CASSRTGFGNQPQHF
TGTGCCAGCAGTCGGACTGGTTTTGGAAATCAGCCCCAGCATTTT
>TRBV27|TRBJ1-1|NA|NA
CASSLRGTTEAFF
TGTGCCAGCAGTTTAAGAGGGACCACTGAAGCTTTCTTT
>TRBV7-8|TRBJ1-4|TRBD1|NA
CASSYLPGQGVEKLFF
TGTGCCAGCAGCTACCTTCCGGGACAGGGGGTCGAAAAACTGTTTTTT
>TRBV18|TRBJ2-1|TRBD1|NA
CASSHTGQYNEQFF
TGTGCCAGCTCACACACGGGACAGTACAATGAGCAGTTCTTC
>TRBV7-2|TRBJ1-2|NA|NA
CASSADLYGYTF
TGTGCCAGCAGCGCGGACCTCTATGGCTACACCTTC
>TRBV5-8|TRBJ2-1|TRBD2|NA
CASSLALADNEQFF
TGTGCCAGCAGCTTGGCCCTAGCGGACAATGAGCAGTTCTTC
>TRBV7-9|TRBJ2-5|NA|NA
CASSRYDRTQYF
TGTGCCAGCAGCCGTTACGATCGGACCCAGTACTTC
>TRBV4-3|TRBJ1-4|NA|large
CASSQEGRLSEKLFF
TGCGCCAGCAGCCAAGAAGGACGGCTCTCTGAAAAACTGTTTTTT
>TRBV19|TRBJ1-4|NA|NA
CASKIDRSRDEKLFF
TGTGCCAGTAAGATCGACAGGAGCAGGGATGAAAAACTGTTTTTT
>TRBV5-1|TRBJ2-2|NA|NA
CASSKQGMDTGELFF
TGCGCCAGCAGCAAACAGGGAATGGACACCGGGGAGCTGTTTTTT
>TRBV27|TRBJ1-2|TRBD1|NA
CASSTRTGGVGGYTF
TGTGCCAGCAGTACGCGGACAGGGGGCGTGGGTGGCTACACCTTC
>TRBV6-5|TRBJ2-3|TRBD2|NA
CASSERGGTDTQYF
TGTGCCAGCAGTGAACGGGGGGGCACAGATACGCAGTATTTT
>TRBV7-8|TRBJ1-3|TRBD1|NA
CASSPGTALGNTIYF
TGTGCCAGCAGCCCCGGGACAGCCCTCGGAAACACCATATATTTT
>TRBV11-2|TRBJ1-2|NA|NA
CASSERGPNYGYTF
TGTGCCAGCAGCGAGAGAGGGCCTAACTATGGCTACACCTTC
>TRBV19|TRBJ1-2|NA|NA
CASSMRTRDFYGYTF
TGTGCCAGTAGTATGAGGACACGAGACTTCTATGGCTACACCTTC
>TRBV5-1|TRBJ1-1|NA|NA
CASSLGYGQNTEAFF
TGCGCCAGCAGCTTGGGGTATGGTCAAAACACTGAAGCTTTCTTT
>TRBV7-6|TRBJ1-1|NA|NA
CASSLAFTGAEGDTEAFF
TGTGCCAGCAGCTTAGCTTTTACGGGGGCGGAAGGCGACACTGAAGCTTTCTTT
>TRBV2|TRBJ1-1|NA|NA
CASKSGARDPKGAFF
TGTGCCAGCAAGTCAGGGGCACGGGACCCCAAGGGGGCTTTCTTT
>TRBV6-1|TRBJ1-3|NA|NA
CASSEAYRGNTIYF
TGTGCCAGCAGTGAAGCGTACAGGGGAAACACCATATATTTT
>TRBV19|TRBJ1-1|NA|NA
CASSRGGRTEAFF
TGTGCCAGTAGTAGAGGGGGAAGAACTGAAGCTTTCTTT
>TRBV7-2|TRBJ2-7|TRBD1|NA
CASSSQGAGEQYF
TGTGCCAGCAGCTCACAGGGGGCGGGGGAGCAGTACTTC
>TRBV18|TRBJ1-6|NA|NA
CASSSQPNSPLHF
TGTGCCAGCTCCTCACAGCCTAATTCACCCCTCCACTTT